Following are 18 T cell receptor beta chains from one sample sequenced in a study of beta chain features in type 1 diabetes. Findings and limits, study-wide: Shorter TCRB CDR3s, moderately but significantly so, were found in Type 1 diabetes patients in all four CD4+ subsets.

These receptors' antigens are unknown. TCRB transcripts that were expressed got sequenced, as all of the isolated RNA had been reverse transcribed. The table came from immunoSEQ multiplex PCR; TCRdb's copy has only in-frame clones and leaves some out. Among 300,000 or so clones listed, around 15% were seen once. What was sequenced was naive CD4+ T cells from blood. The receptors come from a man aged 30-40 years with type 1 diabetes.

Only a few counts were recorded for this clone. This chain links TRBV4-2 with TRBJ1-1, with D possibly being TRBD1 (6 bases). This CDR3 is 13 amino acids long. Germline V gene data show CDR1 as LGHNA and CDR2 as YNFKEQ. The ends were cut back, 5 bases at V and 1 base at J, with 8 bases in the middle. In nucleotides, the CDR3 is TGTGCCAGCAGCAGACAGGAGAACACTGAAGCTTTCTTT. Translation: CASSRQENTEAFF.

The chain uses TRBV7-9 and TRBJ1-5; weak D call: TRBD1 (6 bases). The CDR3 is made up of 15 amino acids. Looked up from germline, CDR1 is SEHNR and CDR2 is FQNEAQ (reference sequence). Trimming left V 4 bases short and J 3 bases short, with 13 bases between. This CDR3 reads CASSSQGSANQPQHF. DNA of the CDR3: TGTGCCAGCAGCTCACAGGGTAGTGCCAATCAGCCCCAGCATTTT.

The rearrangement joins TRBV29-1 to TRBJ2-5; TRBD2 might be the D (6 bases). Trimming cost V 0 bases and J 7 bases, with 15 bases left between them. There are 14 residues in the CDR3. Looked up from germline, CDR1 is SQVTM and CDR2 is ANQGSEA. Here the CDR3 reads CSVEDETSRGTQYF. CDR3 DNA sequence: TGCAGCGTTGAAGATGAGACTAGTCGGGGGACCCAGTACTTC.

A few counts support this clone. The chain combines TRBV4-3 with TRBJ1-2; no clear D. The CDR3 sequence is 12 residues long. Trimming removed 3 bases from V and 8 bases from J, with 10 bases in between. Germline V gives CDR1 LGHNA, CDR2 YSLEER. The CDR3 is CASSHGVGGYTF. The CDR3 region has the DNA TGCGCCAGCAGCCACGGAGTCGGGGGCTACACCTTC.

The rearrangement joins TRBV5-1 to TRBJ2-7; D not resolved. Trimming stripped 4 bases from V and 0 bases from J, with 14 bases between. Germline assignment: CDR1 SGHRS and CDR2 YFSETQ. This CDR3 spans 15 amino acids. The CDR3 region is CASSPQRTSSYEQYF. CDR3 nucleotide sequence: TGCGCCAGCAGCCCTCAAAGAACCAGCTCCTACGAGCAGTACTTC.

This clone was counted only a few times. This sequence joins TRBV25-1 and TRBJ2-5, with D uncertain. The CDR3 spans 12 residues. Germline CDR1 is MGHDK and CDR2 is SYGVNS. The germline V and J ends were trimmed by 1 base and 5 bases, with 5 bases remaining between them. CDR3 region: CASSEFGETQYF. In nucleotides, the CDR3 is TGTGCCAGCAGTGAATTCGGGGAGACCCAGTACTTC.

This clone was counted only a few times. The chain has TRBV5-5 and TRBJ2-2; 7 nucleotides line up with TRBD2. Looked up from germline, CDR1 is SGHKS and CDR2 is YYEKEE (reference sequence). The CDR3 is 15 amino acids. V lost 1 base and J lost 5; bases outside the gene matches: 5. CDR3 in DNA: TGTGCCAGCAGCTTGAAGAGGGGAGGGACCGGGGAGCTGTTTTTT. Translating gives CASSLKRGGTGELFF.

The rearrangement uses TRBV29-1 and TRBJ1-1; possible D gene TRBD1, 5 bases. Looked up from germline, CDR1 is SQVTM and CDR2 is ANQGSEA. The CDR3 loop spans 15 amino acids. V lost 8 bases to trimming and J lost 7 bases, with 26 bases between them. For the CDR3, the DNA is TGCAGCTTCCTCCCGTTGGGGGGACGGTGGGGTGAAGCTTTCTTT. Translating it yields CSFLPLGGRWGEAFF.

This chain connects TRBV4-2 to TRBJ2-6, with D perhaps matching TRBD2 (6 bases). This CDR3 is built from 18 residues. The V gene lost 4 bases and the J gene lost 0 bases, with 16 bases spanning the gap. Germline CDR1 LGHNA, CDR2 YNFKEQ. CDR3 sequence: CASSREVGADSGANVLTF. The CDR3 DNA is TGTGCCAGCAGCCGGGAGGTTGGCGCCGACTCTGGGGCCAACGTCCTGACTTTC.

The CDR3 reads CASRTSGSSSEQYF. CDR3 in DNA: TGTGCCAGCAGGACTAGCGGGAGTTCATCCGAGCAGTACTTC. The rearrangement joins TRBV13 to TRBJ2-7; 12 bases agree with TRBD2. The CDR3 loop spans 14 amino acids. Trimming removed 6 bases from V and 6 bases from J; junction bases left unmatched: 6. Germline CDR1 reads PRHDT; CDR2 reads FYEKMQ (reference sequence).

This clone came up a few times. The V and J genes are TRBV2 and TRBJ2-7, with 12 bases that match TRBD2. Germline V gene data show CDR1 as SNHLY and CDR2 as FYNNEI. This CDR3 has 15 residues. Unmatched junction bases numbered 5, after V lost 6 bases and J lost 2 bases. For the CDR3, the DNA is TGTGCCAGCAGAGAACTAGCGGGAGGTACCTACGAGCAGTACTTC. This gives the protein CASRELAGGTYEQYF.

The chain combines TRBV30 with TRBJ1-1, with a weak D call TRBD1 (6 bases). Between the trimmed V and J ends, which lost 0 bases and 5 bases, there was a span of 13 bases. CDR3 length equals 14 residues. Germline CDR1 and CDR2: GTSNPN and SVGIG (reference sequence). DNA of the CDR3: TGTGCCTGGAGTGTAATAAGGGGGGGGACTGAAGCTTTCTTT. Translating it yields CAWSVIRGGTEAFF.

This sequence joins TRBV18 and TRBJ2-1, with D unclear. The V and J ends lost 6 bases and 0 bases respectively, with 9 bases between them. This CDR3 is 14 amino acids long. Germline CDR1 reads KGHSH; CDR2 reads LQKENI. CDR3 in amino acids: CASSPKSSYNEQFF. The CDR3 region has the DNA TGTGCCAGCTCCCCGAAGAGCTCCTACAATGAGCAGTTCTTC. Variable domain in full (rest from reference TRBV18 and TRBJ2-1): NAGVMQNPRHLVRRRGQEARLRCSPMKGHSHVYWYRQLPEEGLKFMVYLQKENIIDESGMPKERFSAEFPKEGPSILRIQQVVRGDSAAYFCASSPKSSYNEQFFGPGTRLTVL.

In regard to this clone: The sample carries other DNA sequences with the same CDR3. V is TRBV15 and J is TRBJ2-1; 12 bases line up with TRBD2. The V and J ends lost 0 bases and 6 bases, in that order; junction bases with no gene match: 3. This CDR3 has 16 residues. Germline V gene sequence: CDR1 LNHNV, CDR2 YYDKDF (reference sequence). CDR3 sequence (DNA): TGTGCCACCAGCAGAGATCTAGCGGGAGGGAGCAATGAGCAGTTCTTC. It yields the protein CATSRDLAGGSNEQFF.

There are a few counts of this clone. The identical CDR3 is also encoded by other nucleotide sequences in the sample. This chain joins TRBV28 and TRBJ2-7; possibly TRBD2 for D (6 bases). CDR1 and CDR2 (germline): MDHEN, SYDVKM. This CDR3 has 14 residues. Trimming removed 2 bases at V and 0 bases at J, with 8 bases between. The CDR3 DNA reads as TGTGCCAGCAGTTTAGGAGGGAGCTCCTACGAGCAGTACTTC. It specifies CASSLGGSSYEQYF.

The chain has TRBV19 and TRBJ1-2; 7 nucleotides line up with TRBD1. This CDR3 spans 14 amino acids. Germline loops: CDR1 LNHDA, CDR2 SQIVND (reference sequence). Germline trimming cut 3 bases from V and 6 bases from J; bases unmatched to any gene: 7. In DNA form, the CDR3 reads TGTGCCAGTAGTATTTCTTGGGACAGTAATGGCTACACCTTC. This encodes CASSISWDSNGYTF.

This clone showed up just a few times. Other nucleotide sequences in the sample specify the same CDR3. The V gene is TRBV18, the J gene TRBJ2-5; D perhaps matches TRBD2 (5 bases). Deletions cut 3 bases from V and 2 bases from J, with 7 bases between. The CDR3 is made up of 13 amino acids. In germline, CDR1 is KGHSH, CDR2 LQKENI. The CDR3 bases are TGTGCCAGCTCACCCGGGATTCAAGAGACCCAGTACTTC. Amino acids: CASSPGIQETQYF.

This chain connects TRBV4-2 to TRBJ1-3; the match to TRBD1 covers 9 bases. The CDR3 is 15 residues long. With 4 bases clipped from V and 5 bases from J, the junction kept 6 bases outside the gene matches. Germline CDR1 LGHNA, CDR2 YNFKEQ. CDR3 residues: CASSLTGTGRNTIYF. CDR3 in DNA: TGTGCCAGCAGCCTAACCGGGACAGGGAGAAACACCATATATTTT.